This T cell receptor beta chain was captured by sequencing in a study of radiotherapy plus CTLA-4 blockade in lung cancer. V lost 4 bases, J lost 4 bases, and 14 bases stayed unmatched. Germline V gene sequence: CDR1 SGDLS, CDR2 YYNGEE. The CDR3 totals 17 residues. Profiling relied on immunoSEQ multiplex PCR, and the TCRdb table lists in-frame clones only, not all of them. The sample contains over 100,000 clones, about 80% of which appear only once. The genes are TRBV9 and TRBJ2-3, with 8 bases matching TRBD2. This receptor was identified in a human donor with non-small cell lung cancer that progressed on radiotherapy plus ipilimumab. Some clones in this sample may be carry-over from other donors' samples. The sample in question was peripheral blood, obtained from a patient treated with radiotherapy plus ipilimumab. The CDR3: CASSPLRGEGVADTQYF. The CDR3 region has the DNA TGTGCCAGCAGCCCCCTGCGGGGGGAGGGTGTGGCAGATACGCAGTATTTT. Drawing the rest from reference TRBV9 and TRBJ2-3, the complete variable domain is DSGVTQTPKHLITATGQRVTLRCSPRSGDLSVYWYQQSLDQGLQFLIQYYNGEERAKGNILERFSAQQFPDLHSELNLSSLELGDSALYFCASSPLRGEGVADTQYFGPGTRLTVL.